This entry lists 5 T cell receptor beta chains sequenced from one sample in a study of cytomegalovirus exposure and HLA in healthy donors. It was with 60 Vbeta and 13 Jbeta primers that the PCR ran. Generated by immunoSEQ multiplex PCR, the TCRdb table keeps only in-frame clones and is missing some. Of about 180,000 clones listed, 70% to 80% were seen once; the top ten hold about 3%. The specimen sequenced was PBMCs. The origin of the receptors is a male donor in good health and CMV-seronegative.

CDR3 DNA sequence: TGTGCCAGCAGCTCTGACAGGGGGCTTGGCTACACCTTC. It yields the protein CASSSDRGLGYTF. The rearrangement links TRBV7-2 to TRBJ1-2, with TRBD1 matching over 10 bases. J lost 7 bases, V lost 4 bases, and 3 bases had no gene match. Germline-derived CDR1 and CDR2 are SGHTA and FQGNSA. This CDR3 comprises 13 residues.

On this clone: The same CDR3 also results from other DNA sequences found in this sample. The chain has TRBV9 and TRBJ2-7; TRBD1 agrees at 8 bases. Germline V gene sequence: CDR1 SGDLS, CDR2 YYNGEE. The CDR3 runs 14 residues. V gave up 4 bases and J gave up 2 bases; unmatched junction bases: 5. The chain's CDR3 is CASSSGTGAYEQYF. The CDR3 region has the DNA TGTGCCAGCAGCTCCGGGACAGGAGCCTACGAGCAGTACTTC.

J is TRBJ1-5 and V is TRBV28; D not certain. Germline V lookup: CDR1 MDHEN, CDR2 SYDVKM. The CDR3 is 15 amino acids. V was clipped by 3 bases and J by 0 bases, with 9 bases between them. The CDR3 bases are TGTGCCAGCAGTTTTGTCCAGAATAGCAATCAGCCCCAGCATTTT. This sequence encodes CASSFVQNSNQPQHF.

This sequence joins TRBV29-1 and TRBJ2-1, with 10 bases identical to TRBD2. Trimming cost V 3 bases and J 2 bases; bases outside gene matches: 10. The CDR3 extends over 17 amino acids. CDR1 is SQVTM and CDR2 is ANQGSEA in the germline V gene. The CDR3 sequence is CSVEGLAGVLTYNEQFF. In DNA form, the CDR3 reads TGCAGCGTTGAGGGTCTAGCGGGAGTTCTTACCTACAATGAGCAGTTCTTC.

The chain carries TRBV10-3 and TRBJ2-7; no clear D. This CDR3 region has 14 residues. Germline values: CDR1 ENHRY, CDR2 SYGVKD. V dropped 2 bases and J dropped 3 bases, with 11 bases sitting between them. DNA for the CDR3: TGTGCCATCAGTGAGATACAGAACAGCTACGAGCAGTACTTC. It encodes CAISEIQNSYEQYF.